The entry below gives a single T cell receptor beta chain sequence along with its context. What it binds is not known. In germline, CDR1 is DFQATT, CDR2 SNEGSKA (reference sequence). Trimming took off 5 bases at V and 6 bases at J, with 6 bases between the two ends. CDR3 length: 10 amino acids. These data originate in a study of T cell repertoires in cytomegalovirus infection. Study overall: Well-studied HLA-B-restricted epitopes and recently identified HLA-C-restricted epitopes of CMV were both used in the study. Study-wide results and caveats: Cumulative frequency (of public TCR beta family members) identified carriers of CMV plus the relevant HLA. The response measured ex vivo was dominated by TCR beta clonotypes (HLA-C-restricted and CMV-specific).

TCRdb re-analysed the reads in MiXCR, keeping a single row per CDR3 protein. The sample includes around 710,000 distinct CDR3 sequences, around 29% of them seen just once. The V and J genes are TRBV20-1 and TRBJ2-3, with D possibly matching TRBD2 (6 bases). This receptor was identified in a human donor in good health (CMV status not recorded). Some clones in this sample may be carry-over from other donors' samples. The sequenced sample was cultured CD8+ T cells from PBMCs, obtained from culture after CMV antigen stimulation. This CDR3 reads CSAREDTQYF. CDR3 coding DNA: TGCAGTGCTCGGGAGGATACGCAGTATTTT.